The present entry profiles one T cell receptor (beta chain) with its context. The CDR3 spans 15 residues. CDR1 and CDR2 (germline): MNHEY, SVGAGI. Germline trimming cut 6 bases from V and 4 bases from J; bases unmatched to any gene: 9. This sample is part of a study of blood T cell repertoires in COVID-19. As for the study in general: The origin of the acute and convalescent COVID-19 samples was the United States, Italy and Spain. From T cells, B-cell-depleted T cells, or PBMCs came the material, which was cDNA or gDNA.

Followed over time, Seattle patients had been enrolled while infection was active. Source study methods: Nucleated cell number was recorded as an estimate derived from reference gene primer amplification. The protocol was immunoSEQ multiplex PCR, while the TCRdb copy is restricted to in-frame clones and leaves out a portion. D and trimming come from the DNA, and the V and J calls and clone size come from that table. The repertoire holds roughly 150,000 clones, with approximately 84% as singletons. Sequenced material: peripheral blood. This sequence was found in a woman of 80 years or more with COVID-19, enrolled during active disease. The chain uses TRBV6-5 and TRBJ1-2, with 9 positions matching TRBD1. CDR3 in amino acids: CASSPGTGKRYGYTF. The CDR3 bases are TGTGCCAGCAGCCCCGGGACAGGGAAACGCTATGGCTACACCTTC.